This T cell receptor beta chain was recovered during a study of response to subunit inactivated influenza vaccine. Overall study results and limits: Each seasonal influenza vaccination, the authors suggested, recruits few new T cells.

As concerns this clonotype: Its antigen remains unidentified.

Germline-derived CDR1 and CDR2 are SGHRS and YFSETQ. The CDR3 contains 14 residues. The junction had 7 bases not matched to a gene; V was cut back by 7 bases and J by 2 bases. TCRdb passed the RT-PCR reads through MiXCR, listing each CDR3 protein once. Seen here are some 500,000 distinct CDR3 sequences, 10% to 15% observed once, and the top ten hold 10% to 15%. The sequence derives from a man in his fifties who received an inactivated influenza vaccine. This chain connects TRBV5-1 to TRBJ2-7; 9 bases are a match to TRBD2. This specimen was PBMCs from blood, taken roughly 46 days after vaccination. This CDR3 is CASAAGGPPYEQYF. Here the CDR3 DNA reads TGCGCCAGCGCCGCGGGAGGGCCCCCCTACGAGCAGTACTTC.